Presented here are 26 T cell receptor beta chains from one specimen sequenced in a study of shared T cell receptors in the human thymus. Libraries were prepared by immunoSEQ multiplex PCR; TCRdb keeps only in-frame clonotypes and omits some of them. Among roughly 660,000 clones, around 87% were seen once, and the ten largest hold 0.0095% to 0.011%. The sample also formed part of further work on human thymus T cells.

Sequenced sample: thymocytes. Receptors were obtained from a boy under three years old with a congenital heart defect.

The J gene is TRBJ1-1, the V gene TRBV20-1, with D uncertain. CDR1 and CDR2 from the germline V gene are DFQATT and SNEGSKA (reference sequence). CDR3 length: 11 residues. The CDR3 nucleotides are TGCAGGGCGGGTCCGAACACTGAAGCTTTCTTT. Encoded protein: CRAGPNTEAFF.

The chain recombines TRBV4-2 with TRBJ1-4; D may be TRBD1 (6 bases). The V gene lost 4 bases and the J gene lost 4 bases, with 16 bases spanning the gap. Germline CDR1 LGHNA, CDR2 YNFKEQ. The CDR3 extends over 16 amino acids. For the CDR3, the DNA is TGTGCCAGCAGCCCAGCCAGGGACAAAGATAATGAAAAACTGTTTTTT. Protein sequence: CASSPARDKDNEKLFF.

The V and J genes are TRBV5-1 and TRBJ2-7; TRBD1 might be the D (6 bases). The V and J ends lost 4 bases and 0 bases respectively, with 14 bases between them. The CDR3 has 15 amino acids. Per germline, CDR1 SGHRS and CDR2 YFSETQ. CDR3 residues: CASSQGGEDSYEQYF. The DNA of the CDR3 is TGCGCCAGCAGCCAAGGGGGAGAAGACTCCTACGAGCAGTACTTC.

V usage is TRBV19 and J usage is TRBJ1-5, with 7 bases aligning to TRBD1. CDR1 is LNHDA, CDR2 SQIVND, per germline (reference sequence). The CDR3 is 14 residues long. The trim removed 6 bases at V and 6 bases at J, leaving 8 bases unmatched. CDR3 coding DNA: TGTGCCAGTAGCGCAGGGGGGAAGGGTCAGCCCCAGCATTTT. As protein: CASSAGGKGQPQHF. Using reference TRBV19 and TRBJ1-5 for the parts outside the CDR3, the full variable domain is DGGITQSPKYLFRKEGQNVTLSCEQNLNHDAMYWYRQDPGQGLRLIYYSQIVNDFQKGDIAEGYSVSREKKESFPLTVTSAQKNPTAFYLCASSAGGKGQPQHFGDGTRLSIL.

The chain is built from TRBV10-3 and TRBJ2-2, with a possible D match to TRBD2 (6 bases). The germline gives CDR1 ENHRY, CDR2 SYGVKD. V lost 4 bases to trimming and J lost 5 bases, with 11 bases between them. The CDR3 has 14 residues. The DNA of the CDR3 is TGTGCCATCAGTGCCTTAGCGGCGACCGGGGAGCTGTTTTTT. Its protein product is CAISALAATGELFF.

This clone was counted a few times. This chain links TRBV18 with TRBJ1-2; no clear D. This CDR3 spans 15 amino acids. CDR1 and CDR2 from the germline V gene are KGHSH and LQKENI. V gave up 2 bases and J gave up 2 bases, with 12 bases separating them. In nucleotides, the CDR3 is TGTGCCAGCTCACCAAGCGACGGCGGCAACTATGGCTACACCTTC. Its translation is CASSPSDGGNYGYTF.

CDR3 amino acids: CASSSTNRAGYTF. The CDR3 DNA reads as TGTGCCAGCAGCTCCACAAACAGGGCTGGCTACACCTTC. The chain carries TRBV7-2 and TRBJ1-2; D might be TRBD1 (6 bases). CDR1 and CDR2 (germline): SGHTA, FQGNSA. Trimming took off 4 bases at V and 7 bases at J, with 13 bases between the two ends. This CDR3 has 13 amino acids.

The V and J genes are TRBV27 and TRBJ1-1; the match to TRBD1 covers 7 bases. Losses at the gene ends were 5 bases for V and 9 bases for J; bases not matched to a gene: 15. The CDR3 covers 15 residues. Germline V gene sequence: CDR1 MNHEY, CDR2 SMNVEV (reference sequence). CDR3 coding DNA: TGTGCCAGCAGTCCCCTCGAGGGGGCGGGGGGTAAAGCTTTCTTT. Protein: CASSPLEGAGGKAFF.

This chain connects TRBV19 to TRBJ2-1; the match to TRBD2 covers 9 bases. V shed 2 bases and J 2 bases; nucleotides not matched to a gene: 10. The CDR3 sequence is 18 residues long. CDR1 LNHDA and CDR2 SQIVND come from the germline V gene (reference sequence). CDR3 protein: CASSIFTGGLATYNEQFF. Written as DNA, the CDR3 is TGTGCCAGTAGTATATTTACCGGAGGACTAGCGACCTACAATGAGCAGTTCTTC.

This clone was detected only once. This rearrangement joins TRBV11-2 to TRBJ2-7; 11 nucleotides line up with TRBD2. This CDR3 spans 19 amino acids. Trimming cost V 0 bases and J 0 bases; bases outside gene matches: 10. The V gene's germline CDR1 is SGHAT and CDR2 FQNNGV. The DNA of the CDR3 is TGTGCCAGCAGCTTAGATAGGGCTAGCGGGAGGCGCAGCTCCTACGAGCAGTACTTC. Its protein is CASSLDRASGRRSSYEQYF.

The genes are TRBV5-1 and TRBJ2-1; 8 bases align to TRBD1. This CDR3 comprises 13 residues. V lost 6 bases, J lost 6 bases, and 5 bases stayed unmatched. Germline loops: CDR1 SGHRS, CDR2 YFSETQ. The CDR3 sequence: CASTSRGLNEQFF. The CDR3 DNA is TGCGCCAGCACGAGCAGGGGGCTCAATGAGCAGTTCTTC. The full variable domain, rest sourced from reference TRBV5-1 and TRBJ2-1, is KAGVTQTPRYLIKTRGQQVTLSCSPISGHRSVSWYQQTPGQGLQFLFEYFSETQRNKGNFPGRFSGRQFSNSRSEMNVSTLELGDSALYLCASTSRGLNEQFFGPGTRLTVL.

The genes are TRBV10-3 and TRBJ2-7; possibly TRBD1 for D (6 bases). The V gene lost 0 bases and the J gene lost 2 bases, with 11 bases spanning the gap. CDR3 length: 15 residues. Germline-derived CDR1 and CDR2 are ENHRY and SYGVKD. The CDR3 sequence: CAISESTRGPYEQYF. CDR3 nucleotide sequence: TGTGCCATCAGTGAGTCAACCAGGGGTCCCTACGAGCAGTACTTC.

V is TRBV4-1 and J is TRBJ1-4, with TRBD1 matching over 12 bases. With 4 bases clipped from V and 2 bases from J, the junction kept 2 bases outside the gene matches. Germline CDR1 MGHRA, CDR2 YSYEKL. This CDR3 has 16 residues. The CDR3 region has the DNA TGCGCCAGCAGCCTGGGACAGGGGGCGACTAATGAAAAACTGTTTTTT. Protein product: CASSLGQGATNEKLFF.

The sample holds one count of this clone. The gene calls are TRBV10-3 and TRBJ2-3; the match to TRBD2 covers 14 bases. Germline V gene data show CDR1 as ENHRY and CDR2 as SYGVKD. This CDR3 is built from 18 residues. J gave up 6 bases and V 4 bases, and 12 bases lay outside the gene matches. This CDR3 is CAISVTGLAGEGLDTQYF. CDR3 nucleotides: TGTGCCATCAGTGTGACGGGACTAGCGGGAGAAGGGTTGGATACGCAGTATTTT.

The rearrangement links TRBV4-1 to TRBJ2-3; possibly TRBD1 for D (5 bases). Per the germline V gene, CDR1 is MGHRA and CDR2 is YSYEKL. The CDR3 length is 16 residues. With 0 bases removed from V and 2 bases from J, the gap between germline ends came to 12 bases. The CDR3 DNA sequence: TGCGCCAGCAGCCAAGAATGGCAGGACAACACAGATACGCAGTATTTT. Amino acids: CASSQEWQDNTDTQYF.

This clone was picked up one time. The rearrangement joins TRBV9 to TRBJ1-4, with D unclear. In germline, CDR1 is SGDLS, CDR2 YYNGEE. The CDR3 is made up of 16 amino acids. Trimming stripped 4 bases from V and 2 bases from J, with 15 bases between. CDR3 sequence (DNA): TGTGCCAGCAGCTTGAGTCTGAGGGCGACTAATGAAAAACTGTTTTTT. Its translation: CASSLSLRATNEKLFF.

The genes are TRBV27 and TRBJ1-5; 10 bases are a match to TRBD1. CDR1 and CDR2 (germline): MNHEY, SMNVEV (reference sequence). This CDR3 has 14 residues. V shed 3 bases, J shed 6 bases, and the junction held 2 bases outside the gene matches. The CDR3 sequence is CASSFRTGGQPQHF. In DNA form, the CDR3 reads TGTGCCAGCAGTTTCCGGACAGGGGGTCAGCCCCAGCATTTT.

This chain's CDR3 is CASSRALAGGNEQFF. For the CDR3, the DNA is TGTGCCAGCAGCCGAGCCCTAGCGGGAGGCAATGAGCAGTTCTTC. V and J are TRBV11-3 and TRBJ2-1, with 11 bases that match TRBD2. Losses at the gene ends were 5 bases for V and 6 bases for J; bases not matched to a gene: 6. CDR1 is SGHNT, CDR2 YENEEA, per germline. The CDR3 has 15 residues.

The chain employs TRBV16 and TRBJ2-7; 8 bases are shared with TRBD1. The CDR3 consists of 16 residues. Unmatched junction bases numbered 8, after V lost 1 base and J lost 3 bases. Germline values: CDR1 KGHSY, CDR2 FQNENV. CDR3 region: CASSQFTGQGLYEQYF. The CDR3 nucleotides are TGTGCCAGCAGCCAATTCACTGGACAGGGTCTCTACGAGCAGTACTTC.

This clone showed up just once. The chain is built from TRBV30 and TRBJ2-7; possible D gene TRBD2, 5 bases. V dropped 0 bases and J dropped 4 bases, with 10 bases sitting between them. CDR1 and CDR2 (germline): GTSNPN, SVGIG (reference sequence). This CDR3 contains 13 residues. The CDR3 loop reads CAWSVRRHYEQYF. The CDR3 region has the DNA TGTGCCTGGAGTGTAAGGAGGCATTACGAGCAGTACTTC.

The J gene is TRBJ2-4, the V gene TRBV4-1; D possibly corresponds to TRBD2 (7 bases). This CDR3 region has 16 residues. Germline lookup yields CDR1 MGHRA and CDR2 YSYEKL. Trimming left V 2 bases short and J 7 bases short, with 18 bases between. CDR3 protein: CASSQKGLGGRNIQYF. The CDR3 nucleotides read TGCGCCAGCAGCCAAAAAGGGCTGGGGGGGCGTAACATTCAGTACTTC.

In DNA form, the CDR3 reads TGCGCCAGCAGCCAAGATGGGGCGGGCAGGGGGCGTGAAGCTTTCTTT. This gives the protein CASSQDGAGRGREAFF. The genes are TRBV4-3 and TRBJ1-1; 8 bases line up with TRBD1. CDR3 length: 16 amino acids. After removal of 0 bases from V and 7 bases from J, the junction contained 10 bases not matched to a gene. From germline, CDR1 is LGHNA and CDR2 YSLEER.

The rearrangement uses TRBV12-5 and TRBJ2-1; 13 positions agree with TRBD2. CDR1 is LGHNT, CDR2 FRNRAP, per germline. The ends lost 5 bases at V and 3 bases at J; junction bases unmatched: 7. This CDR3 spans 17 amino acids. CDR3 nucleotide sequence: TGTGCTAGTGGTGCAAGTGGGACTAGCGGGGACTACAATGAGCAGTTCTTC. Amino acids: CASGASGTSGDYNEQFF.

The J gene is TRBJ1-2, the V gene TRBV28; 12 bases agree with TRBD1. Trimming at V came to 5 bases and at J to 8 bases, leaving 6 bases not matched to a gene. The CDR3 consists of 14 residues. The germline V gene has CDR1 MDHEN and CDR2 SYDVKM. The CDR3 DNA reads TGTGCCAGCAGTCGGGACAGGGGGCTAATGGGCTACACCTTC. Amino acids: CASSRDRGLMGYTF.

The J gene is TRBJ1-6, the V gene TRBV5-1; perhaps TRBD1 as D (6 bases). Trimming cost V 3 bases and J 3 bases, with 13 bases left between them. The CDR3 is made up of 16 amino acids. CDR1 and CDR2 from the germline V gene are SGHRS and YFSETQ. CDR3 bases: TGCGCCAGCAGCTCTCAGGGGACCGTCTATAATTCACCCCTCCACTTT. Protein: CASSSQGTVYNSPLHF. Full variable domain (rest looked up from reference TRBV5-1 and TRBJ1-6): KAGVTQTPRYLIKTRGQQVTLSCSPISGHRSVSWYQQTPGQGLQFLFEYFSETQRNKGNFPGRFSGRQFSNSRSEMNVSTLELGDSALYLCASSSQGTVYNSPLHFGNGTRLTVT.

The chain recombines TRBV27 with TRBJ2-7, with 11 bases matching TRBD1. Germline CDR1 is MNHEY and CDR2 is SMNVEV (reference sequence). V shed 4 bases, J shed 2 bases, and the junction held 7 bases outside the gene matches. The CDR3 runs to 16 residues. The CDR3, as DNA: TGTGCCAGCAGTTCTTCCCTGGACAGGGGGCCCTACGAGCAGTACTTC. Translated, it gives CASSSSLDRGPYEQYF.